This TCR beta chain is from a study of blood T cell repertoires in COVID-19 (dated by TCRdb to about 2020). Context from the whole study: Samples from collaborators originated in the United States, Italy and Spain and spanned both the acute and convalescent phases of COVID-19. The dataset comprised deeply sampled blood TCRbeta repertoires from subjects exposed to, actively infected with, or recovered from COVID-19. The repertoires were released in a freely available public database intended as a resource for research on the immune response to SARS-CoV-2. Where HLA class I and class II types were available, the types were taken from metadata supplied by the sample provider, not from assay-based typing. The prospective study material was composed of cDNA or gDNA derived from T cells, B-cell-depleted T cells, or PBMCs. Sample metadata almost always included a de-identified subject ID, COVID-19 status, age in years and sex. Samples came from the ongoing ImmuneRACE study (first 160 participants) plus 1,254 subjects from 6 global collaborators. Results the study describes overall, beyond this receptor: The amount of clinical and demographic metadata varied by source and participant and was provided uncurated.

This clone has only one observation. It lacks a known antigen. Base quality data are lacking; no much larger clone is found one base away. TCRbeta CDR3 regions were amplified from genomic DNA using the immunoSEQ Assay, a bias-controlled multiplex PCR. Regarding the original processing steps: Nucleated cell counts per sample were estimated from amplification of reference gene primers within the assay. To quantify the absolute abundance of each unique TCRbeta CDR3 rearrangement, sequence reads were collapsed and filtered. Productive Simpson clonality was computed per sample as the square root of Simpson's diversity index over productive rearrangements. Not all clones reach the TCRdb copy of this immuneACCESS table, which keeps in-frame sequences only. Checked studies attribute under half of the gap to unresolved V genes and leave the rest unexplained. Clone size and the V and J calls come from that table; the DNA yielded D and trimming. Recorded for this sample are 150,000 to 190,000 clones; roughly 88% of them occurred a single time. The ten top clones hold 9.8% of the sample.

Whole blood was collected in K2EDTA tubes by collaborating institutions according to the institutions' own protocols. For TCRbeta analysis, collaborator samples were shipped as frozen whole blood, as isolated PBMCs, or as DNA extracted from either sample type. V and J lose 1 base and 6 bases, and a span of 12 bases separates them. Reading from cysteine to phenylalanine, the CDR3 counts 14 amino acids. Of the read, only the CDR3 DNA is kept; its 42 bases are in frame from base 1. For CDR1 and CDR2, the germline V gene lists MGHRA and YSYEKL. This sequence uses TRBV4-1 and TRBJ1-1, and TRBD1 may be the D gene, going by 6 matching bases. The sequenced sample was peripheral blood. The receptor was derived from a woman in her fifties or sixties with acute or convalescent COVID-19. The DNA sequence is as follows: TGCGCCAGCAGCCAAGTGGGCAGGGGCGCTGAAGCTTTCTTT. Its protein reads: CASSQVGRGAEAFF.